This T cell receptor (beta chain) was identified in a study of cytomegalovirus exposure and HLA in healthy donors. Regarding the study as a whole: Rare TCR sequences dominated, though some public TCRs recurred in many donors. It was approximately 150 TCR beta chains that were listed as cytomegalovirus-associated.

V lost 2 bases to trimming and J lost 0 bases; unmatched junction nucleotides: 2. The CDR3 runs to 16 residues. Germline loops: CDR1 SGDLS, CDR2 YYNGEE. Method: immunoSEQ multiplex PCR; TCRdb's copy keeps in-frame clones and lacks some. The data show under 150,000 clones, around 88% seen once. As for this clone: The antigen remains undetermined.

The rearrangement joins TRBV9 to TRBJ1-6; 7 positions match TRBD1. The specimen sequenced was PBMCs. The clonotype originates from a woman between 18 and 30 years old in good health and CMV-seropositive. The CDR3 DNA follows: TGTGCCAGCAGCGTGACAGGGAGCTCCTATAATTCACCCCTCCACTTT. Its protein is CASSVTGSSYNSPLHF.